This TCR beta chain is drawn from a study of a mutant IDH1 vaccine in newly diagnosed glioma. Study-wide context: Treated individuals were around 62% male and approximately 38% female, averaging 40.4 years of age.

Stated time point: baseline, week 1 (first vaccination visit). The sample's treatment: pre-vaccination baseline after standard-of-care therapy. Diagnosis in the donors showed new WHO grade 3 or 4 astrocytomas that were IDH1-mutant and ATRX-lost. Between the trimmed V and J ends, which lost 7 bases and 6 bases, there was a span of 13 bases. Germline V CDR1 and CDR2: GTSNPN, SVGIG (reference sequence). The CDR3 is 11 residues long. Method: immunoSEQ multiplex PCR; TCRdb's copy keeps in-frame clones and lacks some. The table has 20,000 to 25,000 clones, 85% to 95% seen once. The clonotype comes from a man in his forties with glioma. Here the sequenced sample was PBMCs, taken from a glioma patient treated with radiotherapy, temozolomide or both. The chain joins TRBV30 to TRBJ2-7; D gene unclear. DNA of the CDR3: TGTGCCTTATCTATAGCACGCGAGCAGTACTTC. Protein: CALSIAREQYF.